This is a list of T cell receptor beta chains from one sample in a study of T cells in Graves' hyperthyroidism and ophthalmopathy. Via MiXCR, TCRdb re-called the multiplex PCR reads, giving one row per CDR3 protein. The repertoire has a few hundred thousand distinct CDR3 sequences, about a sixth of them found once; the top ten carry about 14%. Sequenced material: blood. These receptors all come from a woman in her forties with Graves' ophthalmopathy. Both conserved end residues are part of each CDR3. The D gene is left open where the match is weak. Size values are once, few and many counts, or a class for expanded clones, and some rows have none.

CDR3 length: 14
D gene: NA
J gene: TRBJ1-5
clone size: many
V gene: TRBV7-9
CDR3 DNA: TGTGCCAGCAGCTCAAACAGGGACAATCAGCCCCAGCATTTT
CDR3 protein: CASSSNRDNQPQHF

CDR3 length: 14
D gene: NA
J gene: TRBJ1-1
clone size: few
V gene: TRBV12-3/TRBV12-4
CDR3 DNA: TGTGCCAGCAGTTTAGCCGGGGGGCACGGTGAAGCTTTCTTT
CDR3 protein: CASSLAGGHGEAFF

CDR3 length: 15
D gene: NA
J gene: TRBJ1-1
clone size: many
V gene: TRBV28
CDR3 DNA: TGTGCCAGCAGTCACCCCCGGGAGACATGGACTGAAGCTTTCTTT
CDR3 protein: CASSHPRETWTEAFF

CDR3 length: 15
D gene: TRBD1
J gene: TRBJ1-1
clone size: NA
V gene: TRBV28
CDR3 DNA: TGTGCCAGCAGTCCTCAGGGGGCCTTGAGAACTGAAGCTTTCTTT
CDR3 protein: CASSPQGALRTEAFF

CDR3 length: 14
D gene: NA
J gene: TRBJ2-5
clone size: few
V gene: TRBV12-3/TRBV12-4
CDR3 DNA: TGTGCCAGCAGTTCTTCTAGGGATCAGGAGACCCAGTACTTC
CDR3 protein: CASSSSRDQETQYF

CDR3 length: 13
D gene: NA
J gene: TRBJ2-4
clone size: many
V gene: TRBV7-2
CDR3 DNA: TGTGCCAGCAGCCGGACGGACAAAAACATTCAGTACTTC
CDR3 protein: CASSRTDKNIQYF

CDR3 length: 15
D gene: NA
J gene: TRBJ2-5
clone size: few
V gene: TRBV7-2
CDR3 DNA: TGTGCCAGCAGCTTAGCCAGGGGTGACCAAGAGACCCAGTACTTC
CDR3 protein: CASSLARGDQETQYF

CDR3 length: 13
D gene: TRBD1
J gene: TRBJ1-1
clone size: NA
V gene: TRBV24-1
CDR3 DNA: TGTGCCACCTCACAGGGGCCAGTAACTGAAGCTTTCTTT
CDR3 protein: CATSQGPVTEAFF

CDR3 length: 17
D gene: TRBD1
J gene: TRBJ1-3
clone size: many
V gene: TRBV11-2
CDR3 DNA: TGTGCCAGCAGCGGGGGATGGACAGGCAACTCTGGAAACACCATATATTTT
CDR3 protein: CASSGGWTGNSGNTIYF

CDR3 length: 13
D gene: NA
J gene: TRBJ2-7
clone size: many
V gene: TRBV7-8
CDR3 DNA: TGTGCCAGCAGCTTACAGTCTTACAACGAGCAGTACTTC
CDR3 protein: CASSLQSYNEQYF

CDR3 length: 14
D gene: NA
J gene: TRBJ1-2
clone size: many
V gene: TRBV19
CDR3 DNA: TGTGCCAGTAGTACGGGGACCGTGACGGAGGGCTACACCTTC
CDR3 protein: CASSTGTVTEGYTF

CDR3 length: 14
D gene: NA
J gene: TRBJ2-4
clone size: many
V gene: TRBV28
CDR3 DNA: TGTGCCAGCAGGGACCGTTGGGGTTGGAACATTCAGTACTTC
CDR3 protein: CASRDRWGWNIQYF

CDR3 length: 14
D gene: NA
J gene: TRBJ2-7
clone size: NA
V gene: TRBV6-5
CDR3 DNA: TGTGCCAGCAGTTACCAGCGGCGAGGGTACGAGCAGTACTTC
CDR3 protein: CASSYQRRGYEQYF

CDR3 length: 16
D gene: TRBD1
J gene: TRBJ1-2
clone size: many
V gene: TRBV27
CDR3 DNA: TGTGCCAGCAGCAAACAAGGACAGGGGGTCTACTATGGCTACACCTTC
CDR3 protein: CASSKQGQGVYYGYTF

CDR3 length: 15
D gene: TRBD2
J gene: TRBJ2-5
clone size: NA
V gene: TRBV20-1
CDR3 DNA: TGCAGTGCTCCTTCCTCCGGCGGGGGGGCCGCGACCCAGTACTTC
CDR3 protein: CSAPSSGGGAATQYF

CDR3 length: 15
D gene: TRBD2
J gene: TRBJ2-5
clone size: many
V gene: TRBV25-1
CDR3 DNA: TGTGCCAGCAGTGAATATACTAGCGGGCAAGGGACCCAGTACTTC
CDR3 protein: CASSEYTSGQGTQYF

CDR3 length: 15
D gene: TRBD1
J gene: TRBJ1-5
clone size: many
V gene: TRBV6-1
CDR3 DNA: TGTGCCAGCAGTGTTGCCGGGCAGGGGGCCCAGCCCCAGCATTTT
CDR3 protein: CASSVAGQGAQPQHF

CDR3 length: 11
D gene: NA
J gene: TRBJ1-1
clone size: many
V gene: TRBV30
CDR3 DNA: TGTGCCTGGAGGGTAACCCCGGCGGCTTTCTTT
CDR3 protein: CAWRVTPAAFF

CDR3 length: 13
D gene: TRBD1
J gene: TRBJ2-7
clone size: many
V gene: TRBV30
CDR3 DNA: TGTGCCTGCACAGGGGCGGTGGATCACGAGCAGTACTTC
CDR3 protein: CACTGAVDHEQYF

CDR3 length: 16
D gene: NA
J gene: TRBJ2-6
clone size: few
V gene: TRBV5-1
CDR3 DNA: TGCGCCACCCAGGCCGGCGAGGCTGTGGGGGCCAACGTCCTGACTTTC
CDR3 protein: CATQAGEAVGANVLTF

CDR3 length: 13
D gene: NA
J gene: TRBJ2-2
clone size: NA
V gene: TRBV5-1
CDR3 DNA: TGCGCCAGCAGCCCGGGGGTCGCCCGAGAGCTGTTTTTT
CDR3 protein: CASSPGVARELFF

CDR3 length: 13
D gene: NA
J gene: TRBJ1-2
clone size: many
V gene: TRBV12-3/TRBV12-4
CDR3 DNA: TGTGCCACCACTAATCTGGCGAGCTATGGCTACACCTTC
CDR3 protein: CATTNLASYGYTF

CDR3 length: 16
D gene: TRBD2
J gene: TRBJ2-7
clone size: many
V gene: TRBV28
CDR3 DNA: TGTGCCAGCAGTTTAGTCGGCAGCGGGAGCGGGTACGAGCAGTACTTC
CDR3 protein: CASSLVGSGSGYEQYF

CDR3 length: 14
D gene: TRBD2
J gene: TRBJ2-2
clone size: NA
V gene: TRBV28
CDR3 DNA: TGTGCCAGCAGGGCTCTAGCGGGAGTCGGGGAGCTGTTTTTT
CDR3 protein: CASRALAGVGELFF

CDR3 length: 12
D gene: NA
J gene: TRBJ2-5
clone size: many
V gene: TRBV2
CDR3 DNA: TGTGCCAGCAGTGAAGCGCAGCGGACCCAGTACTTC
CDR3 protein: CASSEAQRTQYF

CDR3 length: 16
D gene: NA
J gene: TRBJ2-2
clone size: many
V gene: TRBV12-5
CDR3 DNA: TGTGCTAGTGGTTTGGTAAGAGCAGCGAACACCGGGGAGCTGTTTTTT
CDR3 protein: CASGLVRAANTGELFF

CDR3 length: 14
D gene: TRBD2
J gene: TRBJ2-3
clone size: many
V gene: TRBV12-3/TRBV12-4
CDR3 DNA: TGTGCCAGCAGTCCGGGACTAGCATCCGATACGCAGTATTTT
CDR3 protein: CASSPGLASDTQYF

CDR3 length: 12
D gene: NA
J gene: TRBJ1-2
clone size: many
V gene: TRBV20-1
CDR3 DNA: TGCGTCCGAAGCGAGGGAGGTCGGCGCTACACCTTC
CDR3 protein: CVRSEGGRRYTF

CDR3 length: 13
D gene: NA
J gene: TRBJ2-7
clone size: many
V gene: TRBV7-9
CDR3 DNA: TGTGCCAGCAGCTTATTGGGGGCCTACGAGCAGTACTTC
CDR3 protein: CASSLLGAYEQYF

CDR3 length: 14
D gene: NA
J gene: TRBJ1-1
clone size: many
V gene: TRBV29-1
CDR3 DNA: TGCAGCGTTGAAGTCAATGACCAGGGGACTGAAGCTTTCTTT
CDR3 protein: CSVEVNDQGTEAFF

CDR3 length: 13
D gene: NA
J gene: TRBJ1-1
clone size: NA
V gene: TRBV12-3/TRBV12-4
CDR3 DNA: TGTGCCAGCAGTTTTGACATCGGGGACCGCCCATTCTTT
CDR3 protein: CASSFDIGDRPFF

CDR3 length: 16
D gene: TRBD2
J gene: TRBJ2-5
clone size: many
V gene: TRBV6-2/TRBV6-3
CDR3 DNA: TGTGCCAGCAGCCCCCAAGCGGGAGGGCTTAGGGAGACCCAGTACTTC
CDR3 protein: CASSPQAGGLRETQYF

CDR3 length: 13
D gene: NA
J gene: TRBJ1-2
clone size: many
V gene: TRBV9
CDR3 DNA: TGTGCCAGCAGCGTGACCAGTAACTATGGCTACACCTTC
CDR3 protein: CASSVTSNYGYTF

CDR3 length: 14
D gene: NA
J gene: TRBJ1-5
clone size: many
V gene: TRBV20-1
CDR3 DNA: TGCAGTGCTAGAGATCATCAGGGGTATCAGCCCCAGCATTTT
CDR3 protein: CSARDHQGYQPQHF

CDR3 length: 14
D gene: TRBD1
J gene: TRBJ2-7
clone size: many
V gene: TRBV7-8
CDR3 DNA: TGTGCCAGCAGCTTCCCCGGGACAGGGAGCGAGCAGTACTTC
CDR3 protein: CASSFPGTGSEQYF

CDR3 length: 12
D gene: NA
J gene: TRBJ2-7
clone size: many
V gene: TRBV6-2/TRBV6-3
CDR3 DNA: TGTGCCAGCAGCCCAAACTCCTACGAGCAGTACTTC
CDR3 protein: CASSPNSYEQYF

CDR3 length: 14
D gene: NA
J gene: TRBJ2-7
clone size: NA
V gene: TRBV6-1
CDR3 DNA: TGTGCCAGCATGCGCGGGACGGGGTTCTATGGGCAGTACTTC
CDR3 protein: CASMRGTGFYGQYF

CDR3 length: 13
D gene: NA
J gene: TRBJ1-5
clone size: many
V gene: TRBV28
CDR3 DNA: TGTGCCAGCAGTCCCAATACCCAAGGGCCCCAGCATTTT
CDR3 protein: CASSPNTQGPQHF

CDR3 length: 13
D gene: NA
J gene: TRBJ1-1
clone size: many
V gene: TRBV12-3/TRBV12-4
CDR3 DNA: TGTGCCAGCAGCCGGAATGGGATCACTGAAGCTTTCTTT
CDR3 protein: CASSRNGITEAFF

CDR3 length: 14
D gene: NA
J gene: TRBJ1-1
clone size: many
V gene: TRBV5-6
CDR3 DNA: TGTGCCAGCAGCCCGACGACGTACACCCCTGAAGCTTTCTTT
CDR3 protein: CASSPTTYTPEAFF

CDR3 length: 19
D gene: TRBD1
J gene: TRBJ1-5
clone size: many
V gene: TRBV15
CDR3 DNA: TGTGCCACCAGCAGAACCCCGGGACAGGGGGGGTATAGCAATCAGCCCCAGCATTTT
CDR3 protein: CATSRTPGQGGYSNQPQHF

CDR3 length: 17
D gene: TRBD2
J gene: TRBJ2-4
clone size: many
V gene: TRBV12-3/TRBV12-4
CDR3 DNA: TGTGCCAGCAGTACCATTATTGGGAGGGCCTCCAAAAACATTCAGTACTTC
CDR3 protein: CASSTIIGRASKNIQYF

CDR3 length: 15
D gene: TRBD1
J gene: TRBJ1-1
clone size: NA
V gene: TRBV19
CDR3 DNA: TGTGCCAGTAGTCTCGGGACAGGGGGTACGGCTGAAGCTTTCTTT
CDR3 protein: CASSLGTGGTAEAFF

CDR3 length: 12
D gene: NA
J gene: TRBJ2-3
clone size: many
V gene: TRBV5-8
CDR3 DNA: TGTGCCAGCGAGGGGGGCACAGATACGCAGTATTTT
CDR3 protein: CASEGGTDTQYF

CDR3 length: 14
D gene: TRBD2
J gene: TRBJ2-5
clone size: NA
V gene: TRBV6-1
CDR3 DNA: TGTGCCAGCAGTAAACTAGCGGGACAAGAGACCCAGTACTTC
CDR3 protein: CASSKLAGQETQYF

CDR3 length: 11
D gene: NA
J gene: TRBJ2-2
clone size: many
V gene: TRBV6-1
CDR3 DNA: TGTGCCAGCAGAATCGGCGGGGAGCTGTTTTTT
CDR3 protein: CASRIGGELFF

CDR3 length: 13
D gene: NA
J gene: TRBJ1-5
clone size: many
V gene: TRBV11-2
CDR3 DNA: TGTGCCAGCAGCGTAGAGAGGAATCAGCCCCAGCATTTT
CDR3 protein: CASSVERNQPQHF

CDR3 length: 15
D gene: TRBD1
J gene: TRBJ2-7
clone size: many
V gene: TRBV20-1
CDR3 DNA: TGCAGTGCCCAACCTGTTAGGGACAGGGGGGCCGAGCAGTACTTC
CDR3 protein: CSAQPVRDRGAEQYF

CDR3 length: 14
D gene: NA
J gene: TRBJ2-4
clone size: many
V gene: TRBV28
CDR3 DNA: TGTGCCAGCAGTTTTGGGCTGGGCTCTGACATTCAGTACTTC
CDR3 protein: CASSFGLGSDIQYF

CDR3 length: 16
D gene: NA
J gene: TRBJ2-4
clone size: many
V gene: TRBV20-1
CDR3 DNA: TGCAGTGCGAGAACCTGGGACTCCCTAGCCAAAAACATTCAGTACTTC
CDR3 protein: CSARTWDSLAKNIQYF

CDR3 length: 13
D gene: NA
J gene: TRBJ1-1
clone size: many
V gene: TRBV19
CDR3 DNA: TGTGCCAGTACAGGGAGGGGAAGCACTGAAGCTTTCTTT
CDR3 protein: CASTGRGSTEAFF

CDR3 length: 14
D gene: NA
J gene: TRBJ1-1
clone size: NA
V gene: TRBV28
CDR3 DNA: TGTGCCAGCAGTTACGGGGGGCAGAACACTGAAGCTTTCTTT
CDR3 protein: CASSYGGQNTEAFF

CDR3 length: 16
D gene: TRBD1
J gene: TRBJ2-5
clone size: once
V gene: TRBV7-6
CDR3 DNA: TGTGCCAGCAGCCTGGGGACAGGGGCCAATCAAGAGACCCAGTACTTC
CDR3 protein: CASSLGTGANQETQYF

CDR3 length: 13
D gene: NA
J gene: TRBJ2-2
clone size: many
V gene: TRBV6-5
CDR3 DNA: TGTGCCAGCAGTTACTCGACCAGCAGGGAGCTGTTTTTT
CDR3 protein: CASSYSTSRELFF

CDR3 length: 16
D gene: NA
J gene: TRBJ1-2
clone size: many
V gene: TRBV24-1
CDR3 DNA: TGTGCCACCAGTGATGCCCGGGACATAGCTAACTATGGCTACACCTTC
CDR3 protein: CATSDARDIANYGYTF

CDR3 length: 15
D gene: NA
J gene: TRBJ2-3
clone size: many
V gene: TRBV11-2
CDR3 DNA: TGTGCCAGCAGCGAAAACCTAGCGCGCACAGATACGCAGTATTTT
CDR3 protein: CASSENLARTDTQYF

CDR3 length: 12
D gene: NA
J gene: TRBJ2-2
clone size: many
V gene: TRBV20-1
CDR3 DNA: TGCAGTGTACCAGGGAACACCGGGGAGCTGTTTTTT
CDR3 protein: CSVPGNTGELFF

CDR3 length: 15
D gene: NA
J gene: TRBJ1-2
clone size: few
V gene: TRBV6-5
CDR3 DNA: TGTGCCAGCAGTTACTCCGGGCAGGGGAACTATGGCTACACCTTC
CDR3 protein: CASSYSGQGNYGYTF